Presented here are 13 T cell receptor beta chains from one specimen sequenced in a study of blood T cell repertoires in COVID-19. Profiled with immunoSEQ multiplex PCR; TCRdb holds only in-frame clones, not every one. The sample has 150,000 to 200,000 clones, over 75% seen once. The specimen was peripheral blood. These receptors were taken from a man in his sixties or seventies who had recovered from COVID-19.

The V gene is TRBV6-1, the J gene TRBJ2-7; 8 bases map to TRBD1. This CDR3 spans 15 amino acids. Germline V gene data show CDR1 as MNHNS and CDR2 as SASEGT. Losses at the gene ends were 6 bases for V and 3 bases for J; bases not matched to a gene: 10. The CDR3 region has the DNA TGTGCCAGCAGGGACGGTAGGACAGGGTACTACGAGCAGTACTTC. Protein product: CASRDGRTGYYEQYF.

This chain links TRBV6-1 with TRBJ2-1, with 10 bases that match TRBD2. Germline loops: CDR1 MNHNS, CDR2 SASEGT. Germline trimming cut 4 bases from V and 8 bases from J; bases unmatched to any gene: 11. The CDR3 runs to 16 residues. The CDR3 DNA reads as TGTGCCAGCAGTGCCCTCTCTAGCGGGAGAATCGATGAGCAGTTCTTC. Protein sequence: CASSALSSGRIDEQFF.

Only one count was recorded for this clone. The rearrangement links TRBV5-1 to TRBJ2-7; tentative D call: TRBD1 (6 bases). Trimming removed 0 bases at V and 2 bases at J, with 12 bases between. CDR3 size: 15 residues. Germline assignment: CDR1 SGHRS and CDR2 YFSETQ. CDR3 amino acids: CASSLARDNAYEQYF. The CDR3 DNA sequence: TGCGCCAGCAGCTTGGCGAGGGACAATGCCTACGAGCAGTACTTC.

The genes are TRBV28 and TRBJ2-2; the match to TRBD2 covers 7 bases. The CDR3 runs 15 residues. Trimming cost V 2 bases and J 1 base; bases outside gene matches: 1. CDR1 is MDHEN, CDR2 SYDVKM, per germline. The CDR3 sequence is CASSLGGRNTGELFF. DNA for the CDR3: TGTGCCAGCAGTTTAGGCGGGAGGAACACCGGGGAGCTGTTTTTT.

The CDR3 spells CASTYSSGSLGQPQHF. The CDR3 DNA follows: TGTGCCAGTACCTATAGTTCGGGGTCACTGGGTCAGCCCCAGCATTTT. V is TRBV19 and J is TRBJ1-5; D call uncertain. Germline V gives CDR1 LNHDA, CDR2 SQIVND (reference sequence). The length of the CDR3 is 16 residues. Trimming removed 7 bases from V and 6 bases from J, with 22 bases in between.

The V call is TRBV7-3, the J call TRBJ2-3; no definite D call. Germline V gene sequence: CDR1 SGHTA, CDR2 FQGTGA. V shed 5 bases and J shed 0 bases, with 9 bases lying between them. The CDR3 runs 14 residues. The CDR3, as DNA: TGTGCCAGCAGCCAATCGACTAGCACAGATACGCAGTATTTT. Translation gives CASSQSTSTDTQYF.

This clone was recorded once. The chain combines TRBV12-3 or TRBV12-4 with TRBJ1-4, with 9 bases matching TRBD1. The CDR3 is made up of 13 amino acids. With V trimmed by 8 bases and J by 8 bases, 6 bases remained unmatched. The CDR3: CASGNRGQEKLFF. The CDR3 DNA sequence: TGTGCCAGCGGCAACAGGGGGCAGGAAAAACTGTTTTTT.

This chain joins TRBV10-2 and TRBJ1-5; 9 bases match TRBD1. This CDR3 has 13 amino acids. Trimming removed 5 bases from V and 13 bases from J; junction bases left unmatched: 9. Germline CDR1 and CDR2: WSHSY and SAAADI. The CDR3 DNA reads as TGCGCCAGCAGTCCAGGGACAGGGCTCTCTCAGCATTTT. It specifies CASSPGTGLSQHF.

Concerning this clone itself: The sample holds other DNA sequences that translate to the same CDR3. The chain is built from TRBV3-1 (or the pseudogene TRBV3-2) and TRBJ2-1, with 12 bases matching TRBD2. Per germline, CDR1 LGHDT and CDR2 YNNKEL (reference sequence). The V and J ends lost 4 bases and 4 bases, in that order; junction bases with no gene match: 5. The CDR3 consists of 16 residues. The CDR3 DNA reads as TGTGCCAGCAGCCCGACTAGCGGGAGAGGATACAATGAGCAGTTCTTC. It yields the protein CASSPTSGRGYNEQFF.

The rearrangement links TRBV9 to TRBJ1-3; D not certain. Trimming pared 3 bases from V and 0 bases from J, leaving 13 bases between. The length of the CDR3 is 16 residues. Germline CDR1 reads SGDLS; CDR2 reads YYNGEE. DNA for the CDR3: TGTGCCAGCAGCGCAGACGGGATGGTCTCTGGAAACACCATATATTTT. Its protein is CASSADGMVSGNTIYF.

DNA of the CDR3: TGCGCCAGCAGCTTCGGGGTAGCGGGAGTGGACGGGGAGCTGTTTTTT. It encodes CASSFGVAGVDGELFF. J is TRBJ2-2 and V is TRBV5-1, with 9 bases matching TRBD2. Germline V gives CDR1 SGHRS, CDR2 YFSETQ. With 2 bases clipped from V and 7 bases from J, the junction kept 9 bases outside the gene matches. The CDR3 has 16 residues.

The chain employs TRBV28 and TRBJ2-2; 13 bases are a match to TRBD2. The CDR3 spans 17 residues. Trimming cost V 5 bases and J 4 bases; bases outside gene matches: 7. Germline V gene lookup returns CDR1 MDHEN and CDR2 SYDVKM. This chain's CDR3 is CASSPTGLAGVTGELFF. DNA for the CDR3: TGTGCCAGCAGTCCTACAGGACTAGCGGGAGTCACCGGGGAGCTGTTTTTT.

V usage is TRBV3-1 (or the pseudogene TRBV3-2) and J usage is TRBJ2-1, with 7 bases aligning to TRBD1. The CDR3 is 16 amino acids. Trimming removed 1 base from V and 0 bases from J; junction bases left unmatched: 3. CDR1 is LGHDT and CDR2 is YNNKEL in the germline V gene (reference sequence). In DNA form, the CDR3 reads TGTGCCAGCAGCCAAGTGACAGGGAGCTCCTACAATGAGCAGTTCTTC. This encodes CASSQVTGSSYNEQFF.